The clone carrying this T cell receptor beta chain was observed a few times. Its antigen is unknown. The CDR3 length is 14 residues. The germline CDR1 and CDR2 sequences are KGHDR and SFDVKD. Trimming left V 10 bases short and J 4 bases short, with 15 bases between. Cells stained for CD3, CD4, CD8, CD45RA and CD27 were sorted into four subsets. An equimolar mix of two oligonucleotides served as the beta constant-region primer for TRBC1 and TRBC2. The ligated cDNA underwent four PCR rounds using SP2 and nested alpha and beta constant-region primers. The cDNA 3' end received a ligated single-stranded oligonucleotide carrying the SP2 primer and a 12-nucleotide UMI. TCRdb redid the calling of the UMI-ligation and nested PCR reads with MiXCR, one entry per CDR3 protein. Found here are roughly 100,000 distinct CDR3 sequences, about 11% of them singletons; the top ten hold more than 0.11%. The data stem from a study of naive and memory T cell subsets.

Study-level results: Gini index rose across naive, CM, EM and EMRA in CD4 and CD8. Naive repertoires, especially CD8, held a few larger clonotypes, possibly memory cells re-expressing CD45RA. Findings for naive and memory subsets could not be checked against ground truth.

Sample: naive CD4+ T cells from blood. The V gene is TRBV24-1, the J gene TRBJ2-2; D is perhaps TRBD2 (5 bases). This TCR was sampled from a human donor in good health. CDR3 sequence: CATSRTGFTGELFF. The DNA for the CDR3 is TGTGCCACTTCTAGGACGGGATTCACCGGGGAGCTGTTTTTT.